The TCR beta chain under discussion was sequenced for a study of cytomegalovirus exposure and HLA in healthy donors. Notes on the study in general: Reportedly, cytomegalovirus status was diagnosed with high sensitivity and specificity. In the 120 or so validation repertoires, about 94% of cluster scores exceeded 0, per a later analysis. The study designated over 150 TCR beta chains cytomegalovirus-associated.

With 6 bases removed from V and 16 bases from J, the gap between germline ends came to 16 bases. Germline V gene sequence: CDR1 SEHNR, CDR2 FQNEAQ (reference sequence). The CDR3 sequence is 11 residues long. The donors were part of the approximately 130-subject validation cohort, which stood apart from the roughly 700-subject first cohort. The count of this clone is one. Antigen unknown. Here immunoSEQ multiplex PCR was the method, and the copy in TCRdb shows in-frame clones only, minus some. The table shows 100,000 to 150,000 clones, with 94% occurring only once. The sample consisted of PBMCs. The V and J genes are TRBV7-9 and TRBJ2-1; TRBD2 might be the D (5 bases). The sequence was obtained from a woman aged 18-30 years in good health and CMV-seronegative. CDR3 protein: CASSSAFSPFF. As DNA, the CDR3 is TGTGCCAGCAGTAGCGCCTTCTCTCCATTCTTC.